The sequence of this T cell receptor beta chain was determined in a study of neoadjuvant anti-PD-1 for oral cavity cancer. Across the study: Non-progressing patients received a fourth nivolumab dose near day 43, then surgery on days 50-56. Study-wide points: After neoadjuvant nivolumab, PBMC T cell clonality was significantly higher in non-responders than responders.

Trimming cost V 2 bases and J 4 bases; bases outside gene matches: 6. The CDR3 is 15 amino acids. The germline V gene encodes CDR1 SNHLY and CDR2 FYNNEI. PBMCs were not maintained or expanded in culture before analysis. Six replicates per PBMC sample, mostly from 400 to 500 ng of genomic DNA. Measured with immunoSEQ multiplex PCR; TCRdb has only the in-frame clones, and not every one. The table includes tens of thousands of clones, 80% to 90% detected once. On this clone itself: The antigen is not known.

The sequenced sample was PBMCs, obtained before nivolumab (anti-PD-1) treatment. The chain is built from TRBV2 and TRBJ2-7; 9 bases are shared with TRBD1. This TCR was recovered from a person between 35 and 79 years old with oral cavity squamous cell carcinoma. The CDR3 loop reads CASSEYSTGGYEQYF. The CDR3 DNA sequence: TGTGCCAGCAGTGAATATTCGACAGGGGGTTACGAGCAGTACTTC.